Detailed here is one T cell receptor (beta chain). The antigen is unknown. This sample was taken from a study of cytomegalovirus exposure and HLA in healthy donors. Study at large: Most donors, just over 80% of some 400 genotyped, fell in the Caucasian-associated ancestry cluster.

13 Jbeta primers and 60 Vbeta primers were used for the PCR. TCRdb keeps only in-frame clones here, not all; method: immunoSEQ multiplex PCR. Here the sample spans 120,000 to 150,000 clones, about three quarters being singletons. Whole-study results and caveats: In an earlier analysis, most TCR beta V segments were productive about 87% or about 30% of the time.

There were likely unrecorded immune exposures, though donors were nominally healthy when sampled. This CDR3 spans 17 amino acids. J lost 5 bases, V lost 4 bases, and 13 bases had no gene match. In germline, CDR1 is SGHDN, CDR2 FVKESK. The sequence was obtained from a male donor in good health and CMV-seropositive. This chain joins TRBV14 and TRBJ2-2, with 7 bases matching TRBD1. The sequenced sample was PBMCs. CDR3 in amino acids: CASSRIIEGARTGELFF. As DNA, the CDR3 is TGTGCCAGCAGCCGAATAATTGAGGGGGCGCGTACCGGGGAGCTGTTTTTT.